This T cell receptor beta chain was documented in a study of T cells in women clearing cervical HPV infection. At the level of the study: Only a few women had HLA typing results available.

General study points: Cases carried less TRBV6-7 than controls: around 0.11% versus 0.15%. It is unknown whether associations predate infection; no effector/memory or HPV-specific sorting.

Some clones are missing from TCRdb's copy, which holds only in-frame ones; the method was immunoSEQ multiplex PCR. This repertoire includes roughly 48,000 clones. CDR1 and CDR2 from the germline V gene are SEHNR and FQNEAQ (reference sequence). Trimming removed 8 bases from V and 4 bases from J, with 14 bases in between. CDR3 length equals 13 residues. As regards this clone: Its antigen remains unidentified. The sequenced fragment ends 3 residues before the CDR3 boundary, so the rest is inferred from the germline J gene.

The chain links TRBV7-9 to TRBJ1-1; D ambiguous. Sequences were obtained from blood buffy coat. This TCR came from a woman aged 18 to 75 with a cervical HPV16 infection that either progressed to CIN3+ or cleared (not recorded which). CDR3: CASGRAGSTEAFF. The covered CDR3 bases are TGTGCCAGCGGAAGAGCGGGGAGCACTGAA.